This T cell receptor beta chain was sequenced for a study of blood T cell repertoires in COVID-19. Across the whole study: COVID-19 samples collected from the United States, Italy and Spain covered acute and convalescent phases.

V lost 2 bases and J lost 3, with 8 bases in between. The CDR3 spans 13 residues. Germline values: CDR1 MNHNY, CDR2 SVGAGI (reference sequence). Original methodology: Counts of nucleated cells, estimated from reference gene primer amplification, were obtained. Assay used: immunoSEQ multiplex PCR; TCRdb lists only in-frame clones, some missing. V, J and clone size derive from that table, while D and trimming were established from the DNA sequence. The repertoire holds some 260,000 clones, with over 80% as singletons. V gene TRBV6-6 combines with J gene TRBJ2-7, with D hard to call. The sequenced sample consisted of peripheral blood. The receptor was derived from a woman between 70 and 85 years old with COVID-19, enrolled during active disease. CDR3 bases: TGTGCCAGCAGTTACCGCCGTAGCTACGAGCAGTACTTC. Its translation: CASSYRRSYEQYF.